This T cell receptor (beta chain) was identified during a study of beta chain features in type 1 diabetes. Findings of the study overall: Moderate yet significant TCRB CDR3 shortening was seen in Type 1 diabetes patients in all four CD4+ subsets.

As concerns this clone: Antigen: not known.

Expressed TCRB transcripts were sequenced after all isolated RNA was converted to cDNA. Clones were sequenced by immunoSEQ multiplex PCR, and TCRdb holds only the in-frame ones, with some missing. The sample has some 110,000 clones, 16% seen once. The TCR comes from a man aged 30-40 years with type 1 diabetes. The specimen sequenced was central memory CD4+ T cells from blood.

This CDR3 reads CASSPRNYNEQFF. The DNA for the CDR3 is TGTGCCAGCAGTCCTCGGAACTACAATGAGCAGTTCTTC. The chain links TRBV6-1 to TRBJ2-1, with unresolved D. Germline V gene lookup returns CDR1 MNHNS and CDR2 SASEGT. The ends were cut back, 5 bases at V and 3 bases at J, with 8 bases in the middle. The CDR3 spans 13 residues.